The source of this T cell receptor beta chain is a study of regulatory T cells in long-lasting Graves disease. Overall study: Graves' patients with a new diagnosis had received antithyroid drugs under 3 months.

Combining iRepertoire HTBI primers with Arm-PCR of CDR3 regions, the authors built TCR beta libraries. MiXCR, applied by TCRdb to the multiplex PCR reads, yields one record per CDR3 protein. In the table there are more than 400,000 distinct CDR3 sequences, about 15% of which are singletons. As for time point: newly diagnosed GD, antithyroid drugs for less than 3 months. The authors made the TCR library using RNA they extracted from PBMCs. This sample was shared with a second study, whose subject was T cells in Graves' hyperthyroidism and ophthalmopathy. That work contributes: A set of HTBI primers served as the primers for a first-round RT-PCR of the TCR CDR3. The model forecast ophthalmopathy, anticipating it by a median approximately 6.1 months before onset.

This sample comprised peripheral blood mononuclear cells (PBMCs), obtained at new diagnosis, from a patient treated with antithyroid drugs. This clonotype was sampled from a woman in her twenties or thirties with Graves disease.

CDR3 in amino acids: CASSLSSVDTGELFF. In DNA, the CDR3 is TGTGCCAGCAGCTTATCGTCAGTGGACACCGGGGAGCTGTTTTTT. The chain employs TRBV7-9 and TRBJ2-2; no reliable D call. The CDR3 runs to 15 residues. V was shortened by 2 bases and J by 3 bases, with 10 bases between the two germline ends. CDR1 and CDR2 from the germline V gene are SEHNR and FQNEAQ (reference sequence).